This T cell receptor beta chain was observed in a study of T cells after yellow fever vaccination. Study context: In the case of low-cell-number fractions, SMART-Seq v4 Ultra Low Input was used for preparation. Points from the study as a whole: Faster peaking, at day 5 versus 15, marked a secondary response that was weaker.

To note about this clonotype: Its antigen is still unknown.

TCRdb called the 5' RACE reads again in MiXCR, with one record for every CDR3 protein. The sample lists about 210,000 distinct CDR3 sequences; around 6.7% were seen once. The CDR3 contains 13 residues. V was clipped by 4 bases and J by 3 bases; unmatched bases: 0. Per germline, CDR1 SGHAT and CDR2 FQNNGV. This material consisted of CD4+ T cells sorted from PBMCs, taken on the day of the yellow fever booster vaccination. This sequence originates from a man younger than 40 who received the YFV17D yellow fever vaccine. V is TRBV11-2 and J is TRBJ2-4; 7 nucleotides match TRBD2. The CDR3 is CASSWDYKNIQYF. The CDR3 nucleotides are TGTGCCAGCAGCTGGGACTACAAAAACATTCAGTACTTC. Full variable domain (rest looked up from reference TRBV11-2 and TRBJ2-4): EAGVAQSPRYKIIEKRQSVAFWCNPISGHATLYWYQQILGQGPKLLIQFQNNGVVDDSQLPKDRFSAERLKGVDSTLKIQPAKLEDSAVYLCASSWDYKNIQYFGAGTRLSVL.